This passage covers 32 T cell receptor beta chains from one sample sequenced in a study of neoadjuvant anti-PD-1 for oral cavity cancer. Clones were sequenced by immunoSEQ multiplex PCR, and TCRdb holds only the in-frame ones, with some missing. The sample carries around 81,000 clones, more than 80% recorded once. This material consisted of PBMCs, taken before nivolumab (anti-PD-1) treatment. These receptor sequences come from a person aged 40-85 years with oral cavity squamous cell carcinoma.

This clone has more than one count but fewer than ten. The chain recombines TRBV15 with TRBJ2-7, with 7 positions matching TRBD2. Germline assignment: CDR1 LNHNV and CDR2 YYDKDF (reference sequence). This CDR3 has 17 residues. The junction had 19 bases not matched to a gene; V was cut back by 5 bases and J by 6 bases. CDR3 protein: CATSSPAANTGGGEQYF. The DNA for the CDR3 is TGTGCCACCAGCTCCCCGGCCGCGAATACGGGAGGAGGCGAGCAGTACTTC.

This rearrangement joins TRBV19 to TRBJ2-3; 8 bases map to TRBD2. The germline V gene has CDR1 LNHDA and CDR2 SQIVND (reference sequence). The CDR3 consists of 17 residues. Losses at the gene ends were 1 base for V and 6 bases for J; bases not matched to a gene: 12. The CDR3 DNA is TGTGCCAGTAGTATAGCGTGGGTAGCGGGGTGGTCGGATACGCAGTATTTT. This gives the protein CASSIAWVAGWSDTQYF.

The chain couples TRBV14 to TRBJ1-1; D may be TRBD1 (5 bases). Germline values: CDR1 SGHDN, CDR2 FVKESK. V dropped 4 bases and J dropped 1 base, with 19 bases sitting between them. This CDR3 has 17 residues. DNA for the CDR3: TGTGCCAGCAGCCCCCGGGACTCTATTTGGCGGAACACTGAAGCTTTCTTT. As protein: CASSPRDSIWRNTEAFF.

This clone was counted a single time. The chain employs TRBV19 and TRBJ1-3; 9 bases line up with TRBD1. There are 16 residues in the CDR3. In germline, CDR1 is LNHDA, CDR2 SQIVND (reference sequence). Trimming took 7 bases from V and 0 from J; bases not matched to a gene: 7. The CDR3 loop is CASTRQGVLSGNTIYF. CDR3 DNA: TGTGCCAGTACCCGACAGGGGGTCCTCTCTGGAAACACCATATATTTT.

This sequence joins TRBV28 and TRBJ2-6, with 9 bases identical to TRBD2. The V gene's germline CDR1 is MDHEN and CDR2 SYDVKM. The length of the CDR3 is 19 residues. V gave up 3 bases and J gave up 4 bases; unmatched junction bases: 13. The CDR3 DNA reads TGTGCCAGCAGTTTCTATAGCGGGAGTTTGTCGAAGGGGGCCAACGTCCTGACTTTC. Protein sequence: CASSFYSGSLSKGANVLTF.

The chain has TRBV2 and TRBJ2-3, with 9 bases that match TRBD2. Germline values: CDR1 SNHLY, CDR2 FYNNEI. This CDR3 has 16 residues. V dropped 2 bases and J dropped 6; count of bases not matched to a gene: 9. CDR3 loop: CASSERAAGGPDTQYF. DNA of the CDR3: TGTGCCAGCAGTGAAAGGGCGGCGGGAGGGCCGGATACGCAGTATTTT.

The chain is built from TRBV25-1 and TRBJ2-7; 8 bases map to TRBD1. The germline gives CDR1 MGHDK, CDR2 SYGVNS. The CDR3 spans 15 residues. V gave up 6 bases and J gave up 3 bases; unmatched junction bases: 10. CDR3 sequence (DNA): TGTGCCAGCAGACCTGGGACAGGTGGGAGCTACGAGCAGTACTTC. Its translation: CASRPGTGGSYEQYF.

The V call is TRBV10-3, the J call TRBJ2-3; D is unresolved. V lost 3 bases, J lost 5 bases, and 3 bases lay in between. The V gene's germline CDR1 is ENHRY and CDR2 SYGVKD. The CDR3 has 11 amino acids. The CDR3 here is CAISEGDTQYF. For the CDR3, the DNA is TGTGCCATCAGTGAAGGAGATACGCAGTATTTT.

The chain recombines TRBV29-1 with TRBJ2-2, with D perhaps given as TRBD1 or TRBD2 (5 bases each). This CDR3 region has 13 residues. Germline-derived CDR1 and CDR2 are SQVTM and ANQGSEA. Trimming took off 1 base at V and 5 bases at J, with 8 bases between the two ends. CDR3 sequence: CSVEGWGTGELFF. The CDR3 coding sequence is TGCAGCGTTGAAGGTTGGGGGACCGGGGAGCTGTTTTTT.

V and J are TRBV14 and TRBJ2-1; no firm D call. The length of the CDR3 is 11 residues. Germline V gene data show CDR1 as SGHDN and CDR2 as FVKESK. V gave up 4 bases and J gave up 4 bases, with 2 bases separating them. For the CDR3, the DNA is TGTGCCAGCAGCCTATACAATGAGCAGTTCTTC. Amino acid sequence: CASSLYNEQFF.

The rearrangement uses TRBV6-6 and TRBJ2-7; D is possibly TRBD1 (6 bases). The CDR3 runs to 14 residues. V was trimmed by 7 bases and J by 0 bases, leaving 13 bases between them. From germline, CDR1 is MNHNY and CDR2 SVGAGI (reference sequence). DNA for the CDR3: TGTGCCAGCATGCTTGACAGGAGCTCCTACGAGCAGTACTTC. This translates into CASMLDRSSYEQYF.

This sequence joins TRBV30 and TRBJ2-7, with D possibly matching TRBD1 (5 bases). This CDR3 region has 13 residues. Germline loops: CDR1 GTSNPN, CDR2 SVGIG (reference sequence). With 0 bases removed from V and 5 bases from J, the gap between germline ends came to 11 bases. DNA for the CDR3: TGTGCCTGGAGTGTACAGGAACCGAACGAGCAGTACTTC. This codes for CAWSVQEPNEQYF.

DNA for the CDR3: TGTGCCAGCCAAAGGGAACACGGGACCATCACCGGGGAGCTGTTTTTT. Encoded protein: CASQREHGTITGELFF. The V and J genes are TRBV2 and TRBJ2-2, with D possibly being TRBD1 or TRBD2 (5 bases each). The CDR3 is 16 amino acids. Germline-derived CDR1 and CDR2 are SNHLY and FYNNEI. The V gene lost 8 bases and the J gene lost 4 bases, with 20 bases spanning the gap.

V usage is TRBV19 and J usage is TRBJ1-2; 7 bases are shared with TRBD1. The germline V gene encodes CDR1 LNHDA and CDR2 SQIVND (reference sequence). There are 13 residues in the CDR3. The J segment lost 4 bases and the V segment lost 2 bases, leaving 1 base of the junction unmatched. CDR3 DNA sequence: TGTGCCAGTAGTATATGGGACAGCTATGGCTACACCTTC. It specifies CASSIWDSYGYTF. Drawing the rest from reference TRBV19 and TRBJ1-2, the complete variable domain is DGGITQSPKYLFRKEGQNVTLSCEQNLNHDAMYWYRQDPGQGLRLIYYSQIVNDFQKGDIAEGYSVSREKKESFPLTVTSAQKNPTAFYLCASSIWDSYGYTFGSGTRLTVV.

The chain combines TRBV29-1 with TRBJ2-7, with TRBD1 identical over 7 bases. Germline assignment: CDR1 SQVTM and CDR2 ANQGSEA. The CDR3 totals 15 residues. After removal of 0 bases from V and 5 bases from J, the junction contained 10 bases not matched to a gene. CDR3 residues: CSVEDTGDWANEQYF. CDR3 bases: TGCAGCGTTGAAGATACAGGGGATTGGGCTAACGAGCAGTACTTC.

The chain carries TRBV19 and TRBJ2-1; 11 nucleotides match TRBD2. Germline V gives CDR1 LNHDA, CDR2 SQIVND (reference sequence). The V and J ends lost 8 bases and 4 bases, in that order; junction bases with no gene match: 4. This CDR3 is built from 14 residues. CDR3 bases: TGTGCCAGTGGTAGCGGGAGGGATTACAATGAGCAGTTCTTC. Its translation: CASGSGRDYNEQFF.

The J gene is TRBJ2-2, the V gene TRBV19, with D perhaps matching TRBD1 (6 bases). In germline, CDR1 is LNHDA, CDR2 SQIVND (reference sequence). V lost 0 bases to trimming and J lost 6 bases, with 11 bases between them. CDR3 length equals 15 residues. The CDR3 DNA sequence: TGTGCCAGTAGTATAGATCTTAGGACAGCCGGGGAGCTGTTTTTT. Protein product: CASSIDLRTAGELFF.

This clone showed up just a few times. CDR3: CASSPGRTSYEQYF. In nucleotides, the CDR3 is TGTGCCAGCAGCCCCGGACGAACGTCCTACGAGCAGTACTTC. The chain links TRBV13 to TRBJ2-7; D not resolved. CDR3 length: 14 residues. V was pared by 5 bases and J by 1 base, with 12 bases between. CDR1 is PRHDT and CDR2 is FYEKMQ in the germline V gene (reference sequence). The whole variable domain, filled in from reference TRBV13 and TRBJ2-7, reads AAGVIQSPRHLIKEKRETATLKCYPIPRHDTVYWYQQGPGQDPQFLISFYEKMQSDKGSIPDRFSAQQFSDYHSELNMSSLELGDSALYFCASSPGRTSYEQYFGPGTRLTVT.

This chain connects TRBV28 to TRBJ1-1; D call uncertain. Germline V gene lookup returns CDR1 MDHEN and CDR2 SYDVKM. There are 11 residues in the CDR3. V was trimmed by 6 bases and J by 2 bases, leaving 4 bases between them. CDR3: CASSPNTEAFF. DNA of the CDR3: TGTGCCAGCAGCCCAAACACTGAAGCTTTCTTT.

The rearrangement uses TRBV6-5 and TRBJ1-2, with D hard to call. The CDR3 loop spans 12 amino acids. Germline V CDR1 and CDR2: MNHEY, SVGAGI. Between the trimmed V and J ends, which lost 5 bases and 8 bases, there was a span of 12 bases. This CDR3 is CASSPPNSGYTF. CDR3 bases: TGTGCCAGCAGTCCCCCGAATAGCGGCTACACCTTC.

This chain joins TRBV7-6 and TRBJ1-4; D gene uncertain. Trimming shortened V by 1 base and J by 8 bases, and 11 bases separated the two germline ends. The CDR3 spans 14 residues. Germline V gene lookup returns CDR1 SGHVS and CDR2 FNYEAQ. The CDR3 region has the DNA TGTGCCAGCAGCTTAGGCGGGCGTTTGGAAAAACTGTTTTTT. This encodes CASSLGGRLEKLFF.

The rearrangement uses TRBV2 and TRBJ1-3; no clear D. V was clipped by 8 bases and J by 0 bases, with 8 bases between them. This CDR3 comprises 13 residues. CDR1 is SNHLY, CDR2 FYNNEI, per germline. CDR3 in DNA: TGTGCCAGCTGCCTTATCTCTGGAAACACCATATATTTT. It yields the protein CASCLISGNTIYF. Complete variable domain (other parts from reference TRBV2 and TRBJ1-3): EPEVTQTPSHQVTQMGQEVILRCVPISNHLYFYWYRQILGQKVEFLVSFYNNEISEKSEIFDDQFSVERPDGSNFTLKIRSTKLEDSAMYFCASCLISGNTIYFGEGSWLTVV.

This clone was counted once. The genes are TRBV6-5 and TRBJ2-7; D uncertain. Germline V gene lookup returns CDR1 MNHEY and CDR2 SVGAGI. Trimming removed 5 bases from V and 4 bases from J, with 15 bases in between. CDR3 size: 14 residues. The CDR3 nucleotides read TGTGCCAGCAGTCCCCTCACCAGCGTTTACGAGCAGTACTTC. The encoded protein is CASSPLTSVYEQYF.

This chain uses TRBV10-3 with TRBJ2-6; TRBD1 aligns across 9 bases. J was trimmed by 3 bases and V by 5 bases; bases with no gene match: 2. The CDR3 sequence is 15 residues long. Germline V gene sequence: CDR1 ENHRY, CDR2 SYGVKD. DNA for the CDR3: TGTGCCATCAGTTTGGGACAGGGTGGGGCCAACGTCCTGACTTTC. This gives the protein CAISLGQGGANVLTF.

The rearrangement joins TRBV27 to TRBJ2-3; no firm D call. The CDR3 has 12 amino acids. From germline, CDR1 is MNHEY and CDR2 SMNVEV (reference sequence). The ends were cut back, 6 bases at V and 8 bases at J, with 12 bases in the middle. As DNA, the CDR3 is TGTGCCAGCAGGCCCGGGCCAGGTACGCAGTATTTT. Its protein is CASRPGPGTQYF.

The chain carries TRBV5-6 and TRBJ2-5, with a tentative D call TRBD1 (5 bases). The CDR3 loop spans 14 amino acids. Germline loops: CDR1 SGHDT, CDR2 YYEEEE. The V gene lost 1 base and the J gene lost 5 bases, with 12 bases spanning the gap. Written as DNA, the CDR3 is TGTGCCAGCAGCTTGACCCTGGCAGGGGAGACCCAGTACTTC. It specifies CASSLTLAGETQYF.

V and J are TRBV6-1 and TRBJ2-5; D tentatively reads TRBD1 or TRBD2 (5 bases each). Germline V lookup: CDR1 MNHNS, CDR2 SASEGT. The length of the CDR3 is 13 residues. The ends were cut back, 11 bases at V and 3 bases at J, with 16 bases in the middle. CDR3 in DNA: TGTGCCGGGACGGTTGGGGCGAAAGAGACCCAGTACTTC. Its protein product is CAGTVGAKETQYF.

CDR3 in DNA: TGTGCCATCAGTGAGTCGGGACAGGGGCATAATGAGCAGTTCTTC. As protein: CAISESGQGHNEQFF. The chain links TRBV10-3 to TRBJ2-1; 10 bases are shared with TRBD1. CDR3 length: 15 amino acids. Per the germline V gene, CDR1 is ENHRY and CDR2 is SYGVKD. V shed 0 bases and J 7 bases; nucleotides not matched to a gene: 3.

The chain combines TRBV2 with TRBJ1-1; D not resolved. The length of the CDR3 is 13 residues. Germline-derived CDR1 and CDR2 are SNHLY and FYNNEI. The ends were cut back, 4 bases at V and 1 base at J, with 7 bases in the middle. CDR3 DNA sequence: TGTGCCAGCAGTGTCCGGGGGAACACTGAAGCTTTCTTT. It codes for CASSVRGNTEAFF.

The J gene is TRBJ1-5, the V gene TRBV30; 11 nucleotides align to TRBD1. J gave up 7 bases and V 2 bases, and 4 bases lay outside the gene matches. The CDR3 length is 14 residues. CDR1 and CDR2 (germline): GTSNPN, SVGIG (reference sequence). The CDR3 DNA sequence: TGTGCCTGGAGTTTGGGGACAGGGGGACAGCCCCAGCATTTT. Translating it yields CAWSLGTGGQPQHF.

The chain has TRBV9 and TRBJ2-3; maybe TRBD2 (5 bases). The CDR3 is 15 amino acids. Germline CDR1 reads SGDLS; CDR2 reads YYNGEE. Trimming pared 3 bases from V and 3 bases from J, leaving 14 bases between. As DNA, the CDR3 is TGTGCCAGCAGCGATCTAGCCTGGAGGACAGATACGCAGTATTTT. Translating it yields CASSDLAWRTDTQYF.

This clone was found once. The J gene is TRBJ2-7, the V gene TRBV7-6, with TRBD2 matching 16 bases. V shed 4 bases and J 2 bases; nucleotides not matched to a gene: 8. CDR1 and CDR2 from the germline V gene are SGHVS and FNYEAQ. The CDR3 spans 18 residues. Written as DNA, the CDR3 is TGTGCCAGCAGCTCCTATCCGGGACTAGCGGGAGGGACCTACGAGCAGTACTTC. This codes for CASSSYPGLAGGTYEQYF.